These 7 T cell receptor beta chains came from one sample sequenced in a study of blood T cell repertoires in COVID-19. The method was immunoSEQ multiplex PCR; TCRdb's version includes in-frame clones alone and lacks a portion of them. This sample has about 88,000 clones, with about 83% found just once. Sequenced material: peripheral blood. Source of these receptors: a woman in her seventies with acute or convalescent COVID-19.

This clone was counted only a few times. The V and J genes are TRBV18 and TRBJ2-2; 11 bases are shared with TRBD2. Trimming removed 8 bases from V and 3 bases from J; junction bases left unmatched: 5. The CDR3 has 15 residues. CDR1 is KGHSH and CDR2 is LQKENI in the germline V gene. In nucleotides, the CDR3 is TGTGCCAGCCCCACTAGCGGGAGTCACACCGGGGAGCTGTTTTTT. Protein: CASPTSGSHTGELFF.

The chain is built from TRBV19 and TRBJ2-5, with D unclear. Germline V lookup: CDR1 LNHDA, CDR2 SQIVND (reference sequence). The CDR3 contains 16 residues. The V end was cut by 10 bases, the J end by 4 bases, with 25 bases between. The CDR3 region is CAKTGGATIPPETQYF. The CDR3 DNA sequence: TGTGCCAAGACTGGCGGAGCTACTATTCCCCCAGAGACCCAGTACTTC.

The chain joins TRBV9 to TRBJ2-2; D is unresolved. Trimming pared 5 bases from V and 2 bases from J, leaving 4 bases between. The CDR3 is made up of 12 amino acids. The germline V gene has CDR1 SGDLS and CDR2 YYNGEE. CDR3 sequence reads: CASRANTGELFF. CDR3 nucleotide sequence: TGTGCCAGCAGGGCTAACACCGGGGAGCTGTTTTTT.

V gene TRBV3-1 (or the pseudogene TRBV3-2) combines with J gene TRBJ2-4, with 12 bases that match TRBD1. Germline V gives CDR1 LGHDT, CDR2 YNNKEL (reference sequence). This CDR3 is 20 amino acids long. The J segment lost 2 bases and the V segment lost 0 bases, leaving 11 bases of the junction unmatched. Written as DNA, the CDR3 is TGTGCCAGCAGCCAAGAGCCGGGACAGGGGGCCTTTTCAACCAAAAACATTCAGTACTTC. Translating gives CASSQEPGQGAFSTKNIQYF.

The chain combines TRBV24-1 with TRBJ2-3; TRBD2 is a possible D gene (5 bases). The CDR3 has 13 amino acids. Germline CDR1 and CDR2: KGHDR and SFDVKD. Trimming cost V 1 base and J 6 bases, with 7 bases left between them. CDR3 amino acids: CATSDFTGDTQYF. In nucleotides, the CDR3 is TGTGCCACCAGTGATTTCACGGGGGATACGCAGTATTTT.

The chain employs TRBV9 and TRBJ1-6; possible D gene TRBD1, 5 bases. With 1 base removed from V and 3 bases from J, the gap between germline ends came to 11 bases. CDR3 length: 16 residues. The germline CDR1 and CDR2 sequences are SGDLS and YYNGEE. The CDR3 nucleotides read TGTGCCAGCAGCGTACTGGCAGGGCGCTATAATTCACCCCTCCACTTT. Its translation is CASSVLAGRYNSPLHF.

The rearrangement links TRBV7-9 to TRBJ2-1; 8 bases align to TRBD2. Germline V CDR1 and CDR2: SEHNR, FQNEAQ (reference sequence). The CDR3 sequence is 14 residues long. The junction had 2 bases not matched to a gene; V was cut back by 3 bases and J by 4 bases. DNA of the CDR3: TGTGCCAGCAGCTTGACTAGCGTATACAATGAGCAGTTCTTC. Translation: CASSLTSVYNEQFF. The complete variable domain, with remaining parts taken from reference TRBV7-9 and TRBJ2-1, reads DTGVSQNPRHKITKRGQNVTFRCDPISEHNRLYWYRQTLGQGPEFLTYFQNEAQLEKSRLLSDRFSAERPKGSFSTLEIQRTEQGDSAMYLCASSLTSVYNEQFFGPGTRLTVL.